Shown below are 12 T cell receptor beta chains from a single sample sequenced in a study of blood T cells in healthy people across ages. A second roughly 6 to 11 cycle PCR used barcoded and J-beta primers. TCRdb re-derived calls from the 5' RACE reads in MiXCR, one entry per CDR3 protein. The sample records 550,000 to 700,000 distinct CDR3 sequences, approximately 25% being singletons. Specimen: blood. Every receptor here comes from a woman between 65 and 79 years old in good health.

V usage is TRBV4-3 and J usage is TRBJ2-3, with D hard to call. The CDR3 totals 15 residues. Per the germline V gene, CDR1 is LGHNA and CDR2 is YSLEER. The V gene lost 1 base and the J gene lost 0 bases, with 8 bases spanning the gap. The CDR3 is CASSQGGPSTDTQYF. The CDR3 region has the DNA TGCGCCAGCAGCCAAGGAGGACCTAGCACAGATACGCAGTATTTT.

This rearrangement joins TRBV2 to TRBJ1-1, with D possibly being TRBD1 (5 bases). The CDR3 runs 14 residues. CDR1 SNHLY and CDR2 FYNNEI come from the germline V gene. Between the trimmed V and J ends, which lost 7 bases and 3 bases, there was a span of 15 bases. The CDR3 coding sequence is TGTGCCAGCACCGAGACCGGGGGTTACACTGAAGCTTTCTTT. This sequence encodes CASTETGGYTEAFF.

This clonotype showed up many times. The chain joins TRBV14 to TRBJ2-7, with a possible D match to TRBD2 (6 bases). The CDR3 totals 15 residues. Germline CDR1 SGHDN, CDR2 FVKESK. The V gene lost 0 bases and the J gene lost 3 bases, with 12 bases spanning the gap. Here the CDR3 reads CASSQDVAGHYEQYF. The CDR3 DNA sequence: TGTGCCAGCAGCCAAGATGTTGCGGGGCACTACGAGCAGTACTTC. Looking up the rest from reference TRBV14 and TRBJ2-7 gives the full variable domain: EAGVTQFPSHSVIEKGQTVTLRCDPISGHDNLYWYRRVMGKEIKFLLHFVKESKQDESGMPNNRFLAERTGGTYSTLKVQPAELEDSGVYFCASSQDVAGHYEQYFGPGTRLTVT.

V gene TRBV5-1 combines with J gene TRBJ1-1, with 7 bases that match TRBD1. CDR1 and CDR2 from the germline V gene are SGHRS and YFSETQ. This CDR3 spans 15 amino acids. The V segment lost 4 bases and the J segment 0 bases; nucleotides outside the gene matches: 6. For the CDR3, the DNA is TGCGCCAGCAGCCAGGGACAGAATATGAACACTGAAGCTTTCTTT. Its protein is CASSQGQNMNTEAFF.

The CDR3 coding sequence is TGCAGTGCTAGTATCAGGAACCAAGAGACCCAGTACTTC. Translating gives CSASIRNQETQYF. The gene calls are TRBV20-1 and TRBJ2-5; D unresolved. V was trimmed by 3 bases and J by 0 bases, leaving 8 bases between them. The CDR3 spans 13 residues. In germline, CDR1 is DFQATT, CDR2 SNEGSKA (reference sequence).

In this sample, this clonotype turned up many times. The chain joins TRBV4-1 to TRBJ2-5; D possibly corresponds to TRBD2 (6 bases). The J call is uncertain, as TRBJ2-7 better fits the DNA end. CDR3 size: 15 residues. The germline V gene has CDR1 MGHRA and CDR2 YSYEKL. This CDR3 is CASSQDLAPGYEQYF. DNA of the CDR3: TGCGCCAGCAGCCAAGATCTAGCGCCGGGGTACGAGCAGTACTTC.

This clonotype was found a few times. The gene calls are TRBV7-9 and TRBJ2-7; D gene ambiguous. The germline V gene encodes CDR1 SEHNR and CDR2 FQNEAQ (reference sequence). The CDR3 length is 15 residues. The ends were cut back, 1 base at V and 4 bases at J, with 14 bases in the middle. DNA for the CDR3: TGTGCCAGCAGCTTAGACCAGTTTTCGCCGTACGAGCAGTACTTC. This encodes CASSLDQFSPYEQYF. The complete variable domain, with remaining parts taken from reference TRBV7-9 and TRBJ2-7, reads DTGVSQNPRHKITKRGQNVTFRCDPISEHNRLYWYRQTLGQGPEFLTYFQNEAQLEKSRLLSDRFSAERPKGSFSTLEIQRTEQGDSAMYLCASSLDQFSPYEQYFGPGTRLTVT.

In this sample, this clonotype turned up a few times. The chain has TRBV2 and TRBJ1-2; the D is unclear. Germline V gene lookup returns CDR1 SNHLY and CDR2 FYNNEI. Trimming stripped 6 bases from V and 4 bases from J, with 18 bases between. The CDR3 has 15 residues. CDR3 in amino acids: CASRLLASVGYGYTF. The CDR3 bases are TGTGCCAGCAGGTTGTTGGCGTCAGTGGGCTATGGCTACACCTTC.

The genes are TRBV20-1 and TRBJ2-1; no firm D call. From germline, CDR1 is DFQATT and CDR2 SNEGSKA (reference sequence). V was cut by 6 bases and J by 0 bases, with 9 bases left in between. The CDR3 covers 13 residues. The CDR3 DNA follows: TGCAGTGCGCCCCTGAGCTCCTACAATGAGCAGTTCTTC. Its translation is CSAPLSSYNEQFF.

As to this clonotype: No conserved phenylalanine or tryptophan is present at the end of the CDR3, so a read error is the likely explanation. CDR3 in amino acids: CASSLTLAGEETQYL. The CDR3 DNA is TGTGCCAGCAGCTTAACCCTAGCGGGGGAAGAGACCCAGTACCTC. This rearrangement joins TRBV7-2 to TRBJ2-5; 10 bases match TRBD2. Unmatched junction bases numbered 3, after V lost 2 bases and J lost 3 bases. Germline V CDR1 and CDR2: SGHTA, FQGNSA. This CDR3 region has 15 residues.

Concerning this clonotype itself: Because it lacks the conserved phenylalanine or tryptophan at the end, this CDR3 is likely a read error. This chain connects TRBV11-1 to TRBJ2-2; D gene uncertain. CDR3 length: 15 amino acids. Germline V gives CDR1 SGHAT, CDR2 FQDESV (reference sequence). Between the trimmed V and J ends, which lost 6 bases and 6 bases, there was a span of 17 bases. CDR3 region: CASSFSGPAPGELFS. The CDR3 nucleotides are TGTGCCAGCAGTTTTTCCGGACCTGCACCCGGGGAGCTGTTTTCT.

This sequence joins TRBV29-1 and TRBJ2-3; no reliable D call. This CDR3 region has 14 residues. The germline V gene encodes CDR1 SQVTM and CDR2 ANQGSEA. The germline V and J ends were trimmed by 3 bases and 2 bases, with 12 bases remaining between them. CDR3 in DNA: TGCAGCGTTGATCCCGAGAAACTCACAGATACGCAGTATTTT. Encoded protein: CSVDPEKLTDTQYF.